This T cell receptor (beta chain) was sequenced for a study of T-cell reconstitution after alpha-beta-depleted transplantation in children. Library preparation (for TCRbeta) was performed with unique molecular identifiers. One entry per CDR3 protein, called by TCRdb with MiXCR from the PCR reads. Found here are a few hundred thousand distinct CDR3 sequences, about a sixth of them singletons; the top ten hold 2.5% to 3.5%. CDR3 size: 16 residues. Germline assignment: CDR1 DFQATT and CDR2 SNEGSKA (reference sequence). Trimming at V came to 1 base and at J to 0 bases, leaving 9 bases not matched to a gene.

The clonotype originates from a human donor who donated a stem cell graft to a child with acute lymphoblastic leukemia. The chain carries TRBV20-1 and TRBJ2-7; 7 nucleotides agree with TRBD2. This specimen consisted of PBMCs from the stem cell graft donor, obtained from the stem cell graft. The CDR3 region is CSARAPLAEVSYEQYF. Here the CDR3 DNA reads TGCAGTGCTAGAGCTCCGCTAGCGGAGGTCTCCTACGAGCAGTACTTC.